The sequence of this T cell receptor beta chain was determined in a study of naive and memory T cell subsets. Trimming took 7 bases from V and 6 from J, leaving 8 bases between them. The CDR3 covers 11 residues. Germline CDR1 reads SGHTA; CDR2 reads FQGNSA. Four PCR rounds used nested alpha and beta constant region primers plus the SP2 primer. TCRdb fed the UMI-ligation and nested PCR reads into MiXCR, producing one record per CDR3 protein. The data hold about 37,000 distinct CDR3 sequences, with approximately 11% observed a single time. Treatment denoted: skin biopsy from PPD injection site in Mantoux-positive individual. TCR cDNA received a 3' ligated oligonucleotide that carried a UMI. This clonotype was seen at least ten times.

Sample: skin, taken from a tuberculin skin test site. The source of this sequence is an adult in good health. The chain uses TRBV7-2 and TRBJ2-3; D not resolved. The CDR3 coding sequence is TGTGCCAGCAACATGTTGGATACGCAGTATTTT. Translating gives CASNMLDTQYF. Full variable domain (rest looked up from reference TRBV7-2 and TRBJ2-3): GAGVSQSPSNKVTEKGKDVELRCDPISGHTALYWYRQSLGQGLEFLIYFQGNSAPDKSGLPSDRFSAERTGGSVSTLTIQRTQQEDSAVYLCASNMLDTQYFGPGTRLTVL.